A selection of T cell receptor beta chains follows, all from one sample in a study of T cell repertoires in cytomegalovirus infection. TCRdb redid the calling of the reads with MiXCR, one entry per CDR3 protein. The data contain 150,000 or so distinct CDR3 sequences, around a quarter of them singletons. Sequences were obtained from PBMCs. These receptors all stem from a human donor in good health (CMV status not recorded). Some clones in this sample may be carry-over from other donors' samples. Both conserved end residues are part of each CDR3. The D gene is left open where the match is weak. Size values are once, few and many counts, or a class for expanded clones, and some rows have none.

clone size	D gene	V gene	J gene	CDR3 protein	CDR3 DNA
many	NA	TRBV28	TRBJ1-1	CASSIQGSFTEAFF	TGTGCCAGCAGCATACAGGGATCATTTACTGAAGCTTTCTTT
NA	TRBD2	TRBV6-6	TRBJ2-7	CASRTGTSGRNEQYF	TGTGCCAGCAGAACCGGGACTAGCGGGAGAAACGAGCAGTACTTC
NA	TRBD2	TRBV10-3	TRBJ2-2	CAIRLAGDTGELFF	TGTGCCATCAGACTAGCGGGGGACACCGGGGAGCTGTTTTTT
many	NA	TRBV12-3/TRBV12-4	TRBJ1-2	CASSDQTVSGYTF	TGTGCCAGCAGTGATCAGACAGTTTCCGGCTACACCTTC
many	NA	TRBV14	TRBJ1-1	CASSQSWAYTEAFF	TGTGCCAGCAGCCAATCGTGGGCCTACACTGAAGCTTTCTTT
few	NA	TRBV2	TRBJ1-2	CASTGATGYGYTF	TGTGCCAGCACAGGGGCCACGGGCTATGGCTACACCTTC
few	NA	TRBV6-1	TRBJ2-2	CASSEDLGAGELFF	TGTGCCAGCAGCGAAGACCTTGGGGCCGGGGAGCTGTTTTTT
few	NA	TRBV24-1	TRBJ2-6	CATSKAGANVLTF	TGTGCCACCAGTAAAGCTGGGGCCAACGTCCTGACTTTC
few	TRBD2	TRBV20-1	TRBJ2-1	CSARGGRGGDEQFF	TGCAGTGCTAGAGGGGGGAGGGGTGGTGATGAGCAGTTCTTC
few	TRBD1	TRBV4-3	TRBJ1-1	CASSQGWTGVTEAFF	TGCGCCAGCAGCCAAGGTTGGACAGGGGTCACTGAAGCTTTCTTT
many	NA	TRBV7-9	TRBJ1-2	CASSPEGGNYGYTF	TGTGCCAGCAGCCCAGAAGGAGGCAACTATGGCTACACCTTC
NA	NA	TRBV20-1	TRBJ2-1	CSAPGRLSYNEQFF	TGCAGTGCTCCGGGACGCCTCTCCTACAATGAGCAGTTCTTC
many	NA	TRBV6-1	TRBJ2-7	CASSELVYEQYF	TGTGCCAGCAGTGAATTGGTATACGAGCAGTACTTC
NA	NA	TRBV11-2	TRBJ2-1	CASSLGQDYNEQFF	TGTGCCAGCAGCTTAGGGCAGGACTACAATGAGCAGTTCTTC
few	NA	TRBV20-1	TRBJ2-3	CSAPNALGTDTQYF	TGCAGTGCCCCCAACGCGCTCGGCACAGATACGCAGTATTTT
NA	TRBD2	TRBV29-1	TRBJ2-1	CSVGGGGGRYNEQFF	TGCAGCGTTGGGGGGGGCGGGGGGCGCTACAATGAGCAGTTCTTC
few	TRBD1	TRBV6-5	TRBJ1-4	CASSYSTQGREKLFF	TGTGCCAGCAGTTACTCGACACAGGGGCGTGAAAAACTGTTTTTT
NA	NA	TRBV5-1	TRBJ2-1	CASSPWGGGGQSYNEQFF	TGCGCCAGCAGCCCTTGGGGTGGCGGGGGCCAGAGCTACAATGAGCAGTTCTTC
few	NA	TRBV5-4	TRBJ2-5	CASSLVSSQETQYF	TGTGCCAGCAGCTTGGTTAGCAGCCAAGAGACCCAGTACTTC
NA	NA	TRBV27	TRBJ1-1	CASSFRQGIEAFF	TGTGCCAGCAGTTTCCGGCAGGGGATTGAAGCTTTCTTT
many	TRBD2	TRBV7-2	TRBJ2-3	CASSTLTSGGEDTQYF	TGTGCCAGCAGCACCCTGACTAGCGGGGGTGAGGATACGCAGTATTTT
medium-sized	NA	TRBV11-2	TRBJ2-5	CASSLSLSQETQYF	TGTGCCAGCAGCTTATCCCTAAGCCAAGAGACCCAGTACTTC
few	NA	TRBV10-3	TRBJ1-5	CAISESGAGQPQHF	TGTGCCATCAGTGAGTCCGGGGCCGGTCAGCCCCAGCATTTT
few	NA	TRBV3-1	TRBJ2-5	CASSHLGGTSGTQYF	TGTGCCAGCAGCCACCTCGGGGGAACTTCTGGGACCCAGTACTTC
few	NA	TRBV20-1	TRBJ2-3	CSARDAGSGTDTQYF	TGCAGTGCTAGAGATGCGGGTAGCGGCACAGATACGCAGTATTTT
few	NA	TRBV28	TRBJ2-5	CASTFVGLETQYF	TGTGCCAGCACCTTCGTGGGGCTTGAGACCCAGTACTTC